This T cell receptor (beta chain) was recorded in a study of blood T cells in healthy people across ages. Overall study findings and caveats: Unsorted PBMCs ruled out conclusive naive versus antigen-experienced comparison.

With regard to this clonotype: Its specificity is unknown.

Between the trimmed V and J ends, which lost 6 bases and 8 bases, there was a span of 13 bases. The V gene's germline CDR1 is SQVTM and CDR2 ANQGSEA. The CDR3 sequence is 11 residues long. Through a sample-barcoded 5' primer and a J-beta primer mix, a second PCR was run for about 6 to 11 cycles. Each CDR3 protein gets one entry after TCRdb re-called the 5' RACE reads with MiXCR. The profile shows 1.5 million to 2 million distinct CDR3 sequences, 35% to 50% of them singletons. The source material was blood. This sequence joins TRBV29-1 and TRBJ1-2; the D is unclear. The TCR originated in a human donor in good health. CDR3 region: CSVGLSGGYTF. DNA of the CDR3: TGCAGCGTAGGTCTTTCCGGGGGCTACACCTTC. The variable domain in full, with the rest retrieved from reference TRBV29-1 and TRBJ1-2, is SAVISQKPSRDICQRGTSLTIQCQVDSQVTMMFWYRQQPGQSLTLIATANQGSEATYESGFVIDKFPISRPNLTFSTLTVSNMSPEDSSIYLCSVGLSGGYTFGSGTRLTVV.